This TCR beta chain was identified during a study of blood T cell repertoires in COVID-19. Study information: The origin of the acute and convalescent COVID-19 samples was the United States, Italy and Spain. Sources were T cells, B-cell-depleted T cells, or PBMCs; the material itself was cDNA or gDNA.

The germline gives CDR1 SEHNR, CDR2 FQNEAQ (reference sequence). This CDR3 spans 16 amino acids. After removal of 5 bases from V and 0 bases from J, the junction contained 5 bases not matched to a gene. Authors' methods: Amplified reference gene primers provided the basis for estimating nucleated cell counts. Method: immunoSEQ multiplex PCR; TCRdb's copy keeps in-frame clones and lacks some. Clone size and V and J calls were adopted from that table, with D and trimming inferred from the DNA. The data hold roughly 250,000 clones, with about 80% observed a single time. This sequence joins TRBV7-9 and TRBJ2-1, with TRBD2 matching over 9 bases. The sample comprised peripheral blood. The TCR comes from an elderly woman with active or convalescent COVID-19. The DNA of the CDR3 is TGTGCCAGCAGCCGACTAGCGGCGAGCTCCTACAATGAGCAGTTCTTC. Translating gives CASSRLAASSYNEQFF.